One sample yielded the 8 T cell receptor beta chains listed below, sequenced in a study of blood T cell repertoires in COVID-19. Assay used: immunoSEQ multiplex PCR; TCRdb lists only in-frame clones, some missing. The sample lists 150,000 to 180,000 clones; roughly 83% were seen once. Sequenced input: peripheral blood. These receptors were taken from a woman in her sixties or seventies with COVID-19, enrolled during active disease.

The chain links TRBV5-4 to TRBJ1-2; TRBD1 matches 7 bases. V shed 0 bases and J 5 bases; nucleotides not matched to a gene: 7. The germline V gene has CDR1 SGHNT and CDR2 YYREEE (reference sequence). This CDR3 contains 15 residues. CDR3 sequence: CASSLEGWDSYGYTF. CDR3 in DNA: TGTGCCAGCAGCTTGGAGGGGTGGGACAGTTATGGCTACACCTTC.

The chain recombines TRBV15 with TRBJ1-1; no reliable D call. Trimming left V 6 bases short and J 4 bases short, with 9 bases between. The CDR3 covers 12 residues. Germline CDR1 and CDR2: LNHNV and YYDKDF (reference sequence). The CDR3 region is CATSQAGTEAFF. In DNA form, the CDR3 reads TGTGCCACCAGTCAGGCGGGCACTGAAGCTTTCTTT.

CDR3 in DNA: TGCAGTGCTAGTGCCCCTGGAGGGGCAAATCAGCCCCAGCATTTT. Protein sequence: CSASAPGGANQPQHF. The chain couples TRBV20-1 to TRBJ1-5; D may be TRBD1 (5 bases). The germline gives CDR1 DFQATT, CDR2 SNEGSKA (reference sequence). The germline V and J ends were trimmed by 3 bases and 4 bases, with 16 bases remaining between them. The CDR3 loop spans 15 amino acids.

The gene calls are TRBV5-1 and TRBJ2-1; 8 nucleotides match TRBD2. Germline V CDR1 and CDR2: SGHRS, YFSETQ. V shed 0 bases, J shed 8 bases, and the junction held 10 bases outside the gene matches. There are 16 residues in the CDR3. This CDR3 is CASSLVAGGATDEQFF. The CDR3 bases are TGCGCCAGCAGCTTGGTGGCGGGAGGCGCAACGGATGAGCAGTTCTTC.

CDR3 protein: CASSPNRGRSNQPQHF. CDR3 DNA sequence: TGTGCCAGCTCACCTAACAGGGGGCGAAGCAATCAGCCCCAGCATTTT. V and J are TRBV18 and TRBJ1-5; 9 nucleotides match TRBD1. CDR1 and CDR2 from the germline V gene are KGHSH and LQKENI. V was clipped by 3 bases and J by 1 base; unmatched bases: 4. The CDR3 runs 16 residues.

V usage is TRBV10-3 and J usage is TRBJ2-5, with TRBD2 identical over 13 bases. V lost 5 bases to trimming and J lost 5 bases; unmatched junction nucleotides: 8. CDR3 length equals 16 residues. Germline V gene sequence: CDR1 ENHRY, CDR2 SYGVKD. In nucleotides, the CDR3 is TGTGCCATCAGTCCCCGACTAGCGGGAGGCGGGGAGACCCAGTACTTC. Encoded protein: CAISPRLAGGGETQYF.

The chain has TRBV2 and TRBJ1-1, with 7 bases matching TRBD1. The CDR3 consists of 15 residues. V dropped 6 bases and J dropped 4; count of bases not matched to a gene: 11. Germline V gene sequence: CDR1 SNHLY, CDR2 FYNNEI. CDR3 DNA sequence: TGTGCCAGCAGGGACCAGGACAGGTCTGTCACTGAAGCTTTCTTT. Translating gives CASRDQDRSVTEAFF.

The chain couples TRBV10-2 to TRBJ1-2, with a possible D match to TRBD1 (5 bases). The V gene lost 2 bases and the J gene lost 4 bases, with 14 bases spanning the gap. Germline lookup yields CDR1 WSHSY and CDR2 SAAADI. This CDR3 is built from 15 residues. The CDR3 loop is CASSEAPQGSYGYTF. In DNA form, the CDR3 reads TGCGCCAGCAGTGAGGCCCCGCAGGGTAGCTATGGCTACACCTTC.